The TCR beta chain described here comes from a study of tumor-infiltrating lymphocytes in oesophageal squamous cell carcinoma. TCRdb re-called the PCR reads through MiXCR, storing one row per CDR3 protein. Here the sample spans 20,000 or so distinct CDR3 sequences, 40% to 50% being singletons. The V end was cut by 4 bases, the J end by 0 bases, with 8 bases between. The CDR3 spans 14 residues. CDR1 and CDR2 (germline): SGHDT, YYEEEE. This clonotype was counted many times. The sequenced sample consisted of esophageal tumor tissue. The rearrangement links TRBV5-6 to TRBJ1-5; D unclear. This TCR was recovered from a male donor with esophageal squamous cell carcinoma. CDR3 protein: CASSGRNSNQPQHF. DNA for the CDR3: TGTGCCAGCAGCGGCAGAAATAGCAATCAGCCCCAGCATTTT. The entire variable domain, with the rest obtained from reference TRBV5-6 and TRBJ1-5, is as follows: DAGVTQSPTHLIKTRGQQVTLRCSPKSGHDTVSWYQQALGQGPQFIFQYYEEEERQRGNFPDRFSGHQFPNYSSELNVNALLLGDSALYLCASSGRNSNQPQHFGDGTRLSIL.